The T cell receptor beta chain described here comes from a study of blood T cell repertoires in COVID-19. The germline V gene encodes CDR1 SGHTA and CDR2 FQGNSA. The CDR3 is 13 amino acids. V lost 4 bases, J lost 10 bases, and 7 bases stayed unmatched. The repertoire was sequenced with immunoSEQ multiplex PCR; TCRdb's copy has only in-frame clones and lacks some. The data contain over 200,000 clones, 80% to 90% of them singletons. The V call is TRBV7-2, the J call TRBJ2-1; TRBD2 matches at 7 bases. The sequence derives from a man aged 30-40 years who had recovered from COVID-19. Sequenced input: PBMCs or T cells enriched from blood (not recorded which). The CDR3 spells CASSSGPGLEQFF. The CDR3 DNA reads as TGTGCCAGCAGCTCTGGGCCGGGACTAGAGCAGTTCTTC.